This T cell receptor (beta chain) is from a study of T cell responses to AZD1222 COVID-19 vaccine. Study-wide results and caveats: Clonal diversity was possibly underestimated, and white British individuals and females predominated among donors.

The method was immunoSEQ multiplex PCR; TCRdb's version includes in-frame clones alone and lacks a portion of them. Of about 150,000 clones in the sample, 80% to 95% were seen once. The CDR3 sequence is 15 residues long. The V end lost 2 bases, the J end lost 6 bases, and 16 bases lay between the germline ends. Germline V gene data show CDR1 as MNHEY and CDR2 as SVGAGI. Comment on this clone: Its antigen is unknown.

The chain combines TRBV6-5 with TRBJ1-1; tentative D call: TRBD1 (6 bases). The sequence came from an adult in good health. Source: peripheral blood, taken on day 0 of AZD1222 vaccination. The CDR3: CASSYGWGRGAEAFF. The CDR3 region has the DNA TGTGCCAGCAGTTACGGTTGGGGGCGCGGGGCTGAAGCTTTCTTT.